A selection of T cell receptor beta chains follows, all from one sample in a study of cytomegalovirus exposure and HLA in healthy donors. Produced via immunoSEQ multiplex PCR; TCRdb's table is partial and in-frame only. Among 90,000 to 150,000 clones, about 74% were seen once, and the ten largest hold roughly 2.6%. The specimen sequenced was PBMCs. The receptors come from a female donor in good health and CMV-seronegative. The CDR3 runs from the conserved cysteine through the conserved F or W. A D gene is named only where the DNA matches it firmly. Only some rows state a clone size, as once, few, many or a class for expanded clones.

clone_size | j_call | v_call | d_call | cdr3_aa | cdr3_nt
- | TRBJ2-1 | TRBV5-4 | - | CASSFPLTMRGPPYNEQFF | TGTGCCAGCAGCTTTCCCCTAACTATGCGGGGGCCCCCCTACAATGAGCAGTTCTTC
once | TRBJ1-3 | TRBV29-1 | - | CSVVGTTPGNTIYF | TGCAGCGTTGTCGGGACAACCCCTGGAAACACCATATATTTT
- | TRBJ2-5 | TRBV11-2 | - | CASSPGLGILQEAQYF | TGTGCCAGCAGCCCGGGACTTGGGATTCTCCAAGAGGCCCAGTACTTC
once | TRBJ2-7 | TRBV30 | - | CAWSVSLEQYF | TGTGCCTGGAGTGTATCCCTAGAGCAGTACTTC
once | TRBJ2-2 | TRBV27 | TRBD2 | CASSRLAGGILFF | TGTGCCAGCAGTCGATTAGCGGGGGGGATTCTGTTTTTT
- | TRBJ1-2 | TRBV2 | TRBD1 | CASSDLGQGADGYTF | TGTGCCAGCAGTGATTTGGGACAGGGGGCGGACGGCTACACCTTC
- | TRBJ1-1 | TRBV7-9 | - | CASSPKAASMNTEAFF | TGTGCCAGCAGCCCTAAGGCGGCCAGCATGAACACTGAAGCTTTCTTT
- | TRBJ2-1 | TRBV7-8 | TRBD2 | CASSSTGTSGGGYNEQFF | TGTGCCAGCAGCTCTACCGGGACTAGCGGGGGAGGCTACAATGAGCAGTTCTTC
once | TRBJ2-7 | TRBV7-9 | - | CASSLNLVFTEQYF | TGTGCCAGCAGCTTAAACCTAGTATTCACCGAGCAGTACTTC
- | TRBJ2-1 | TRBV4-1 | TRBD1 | CASSQTRTGGTEQFF | TGCGCCAGCAGCCAAACCCGGACAGGGGGCACTGAGCAGTTCTTC
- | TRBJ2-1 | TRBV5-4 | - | CASRFQGGNNEQFF | TGTGCCAGCAGGTTCCAAGGAGGGAACAATGAGCAGTTCTTC
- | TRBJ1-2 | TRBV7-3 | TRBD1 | CASSRGQGQFGYTF | TGTGCCAGCAGCAGGGGACAGGGCCAATTTGGCTACACCTTC
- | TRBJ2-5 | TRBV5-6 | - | CASSWGGGGETQYF | TGTGCCAGCAGCTGGGGGGGAGGGGGTGAGACCCAGTACTTC
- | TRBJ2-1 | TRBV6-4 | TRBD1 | CASSDGTGGYEQFF | TGTGCCAGCAGTGACGGGACAGGGGGATATGAGCAGTTCTTC
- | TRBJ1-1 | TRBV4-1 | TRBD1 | CASTPGQGAVTEAFF | TGCGCCAGCACGCCGGGACAGGGGGCTGTAACTGAAGCTTTCTTT
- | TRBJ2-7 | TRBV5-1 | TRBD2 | CASSLGSPGGLYEQYF | TGCGCCAGCAGCTTGGGGTCTCCGGGGGGGCTCTACGAGCAGTACTTC
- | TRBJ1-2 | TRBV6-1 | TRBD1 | CASSNTWTGVGYTF | TGTGCCAGCAGCAACACCTGGACAGGGGTAGGCTACACCTTC
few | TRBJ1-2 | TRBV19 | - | CASSTYGGANYGYTF | TGTGCCAGTAGTACGTACGGCGGCGCTAACTATGGCTACACCTTC
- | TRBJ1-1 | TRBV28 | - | CASSLAGTEAFF | TGTGCCAGCAGTTTAGCGGGAACTGAAGCTTTCTTT
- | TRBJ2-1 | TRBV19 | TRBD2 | CASSTSDTRTSGGGNEQFF | TGTGCCAGTAGTACCTCGGATACCAGGACTAGCGGGGGAGGCAATGAGCAGTTCTTC
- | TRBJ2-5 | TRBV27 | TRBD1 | CASSPRLPGQQETQYF | TGTGCCAGCAGCCCTAGGCTCCCGGGACAGCAAGAGACCCAGTACTTC
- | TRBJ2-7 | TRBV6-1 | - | CASSERGESSYEQYF | TGTGCCAGCAGTGAACGAGGAGAGAGCTCCTACGAGCAGTACTTC
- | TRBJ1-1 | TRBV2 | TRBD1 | CASGTGTDKSTAFF | TGTGCCAGCGGCACCGGGACAGATAAATCGACAGCTTTCTTT
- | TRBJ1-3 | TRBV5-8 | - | CASSLARGRGSGNTIYF | TGTGCCAGCAGCTTGGCCCGCGGCAGGGGCTCTGGAAACACCATATATTTT
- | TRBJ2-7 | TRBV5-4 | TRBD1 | CASSLGRTGSSYEQYF | TGTGCCAGCAGCTTGGGAAGGACAGGTAGCTCCTACGAGCAGTACTTC
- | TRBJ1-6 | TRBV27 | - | CASSFRSPGSPLHF | TGTGCCAGCAGTTTTCGCTCACCGGGTTCACCCCTCCACTTT
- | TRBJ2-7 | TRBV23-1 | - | CASTPDEAGYEQYF | TGCGCCAGCACCCCGGACGAGGCGGGGTACGAGCAGTACTTC
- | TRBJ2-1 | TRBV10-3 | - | CAISEPGEQFF | TGTGCCATCAGTGAGCCGGGGGAGCAGTTCTTC
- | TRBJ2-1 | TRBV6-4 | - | CASSHRGQNRGEQFF | TGTGCCAGCAGCCACCGGGGACAAAACCGGGGTGAGCAGTTCTTC
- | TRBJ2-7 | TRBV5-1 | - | CASSLAQGSYEQYF | TGCGCCAGCAGCTTGGCGCAGGGGTCCTACGAGCAGTACTTC
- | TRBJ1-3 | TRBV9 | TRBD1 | CASSVEAGGENTIYF | TGTGCCAGCAGCGTAGAGGCAGGGGGCGAAAACACCATATATTTT
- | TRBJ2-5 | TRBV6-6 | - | CASRLGQSPGTQYF | TGTGCCAGCAGACTCGGACAGTCTCCCGGGACCCAGTACTTC
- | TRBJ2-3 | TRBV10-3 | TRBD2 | CATAGGQTDTQYF | TGTGCCACGGCGGGGGGGCAAACAGATACGCAGTATTTT
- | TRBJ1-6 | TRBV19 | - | CASSLAPQGGANSPLHF | TGTGCCAGTAGTCTAGCGCCCCAGGGAGGCGCCAATTCACCCCTCCACTTT
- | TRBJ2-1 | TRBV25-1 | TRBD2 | CASSSGGAYNEQFF | TGTGCCAGCAGCAGCGGGGGGGCCTACAATGAGCAGTTCTTC
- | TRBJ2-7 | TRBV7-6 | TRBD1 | CASSESGTVLSEQYF | TGTGCCAGCAGCGAGAGTGGGACAGTCTTGAGCGAGCAGTACTTC
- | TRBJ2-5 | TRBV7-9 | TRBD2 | CASIPPAGGAETQYF | TGTGCCAGCATCCCTCCAGCGGGGGGGGCGGAGACCCAGTACTTC
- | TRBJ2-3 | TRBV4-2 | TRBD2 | CASGRLAGDPDTQYF | TGTGCCAGCGGGAGACTAGCGGGGGATCCGGATACGCAGTATTTT
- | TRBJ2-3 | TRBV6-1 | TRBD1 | CASSDTGGTDTQYF | TGTGCCAGCAGTGATACAGGGGGCACAGATACGCAGTATTTT
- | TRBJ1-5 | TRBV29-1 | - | CSVVRGNQPQHF | TGCAGCGTTGTCAGGGGCAATCAGCCCCAGCATTTT
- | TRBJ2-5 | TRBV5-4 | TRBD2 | CASSPTTLGGVETQYF | TGTGCCAGCAGCCCGACGACCCTTGGGGGGGTAGAGACCCAGTACTTC
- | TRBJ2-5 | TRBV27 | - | CASSWDTETETQYF | TGTGCCAGCAGTTGGGACACCGAAACAGAGACCCAGTACTTC
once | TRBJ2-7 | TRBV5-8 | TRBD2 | CASSFGTSRDYEQYF | TGTGCCAGCAGCTTTGGGACTAGCAGAGACTACGAGCAGTACTTC
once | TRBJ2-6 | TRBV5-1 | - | CASSLRGSGIRSGANVLTF | TGCGCCAGCAGCTTAAGGGGTTCAGGAATTCGCTCTGGGGCCAACGTCCTGACTTTC
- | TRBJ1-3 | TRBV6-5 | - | CASSYSEGNTIYF | TGTGCCAGCAGTTACTCCGAGGGAAACACCATATATTTT
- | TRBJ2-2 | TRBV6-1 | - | CASSYAGGELFF | TGTGCCAGCAGTTATGCGGGCGGGGAGCTGTTTTTT
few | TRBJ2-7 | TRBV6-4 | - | CAKETEQYF | TGTGCCAAAGAGACAGAGCAGTACTTC
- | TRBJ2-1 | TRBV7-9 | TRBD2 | CASSHLAGGVNEQFF | TGTGCCAGCAGCCATCTAGCGGGGGGGGTCAATGAGCAGTTCTTC
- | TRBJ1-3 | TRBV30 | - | CAMNTIYF | TGTGCTATGAACACCATATATTTT
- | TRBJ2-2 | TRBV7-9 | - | CSSSPQVEELFF | TGTTCCAGCAGCCCCCAGGTAGAGGAGCTGTTTTTT
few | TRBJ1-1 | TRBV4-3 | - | CASSQELTGNTEAFF | TGCGCCAGCAGCCAAGAGCTGACAGGGAACACTGAAGCTTTCTTT
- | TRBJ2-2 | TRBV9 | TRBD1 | CASSALTGPTGELFF | TGTGCCAGCAGCGCCTTGACAGGGCCCACCGGGGAGCTGTTTTTT
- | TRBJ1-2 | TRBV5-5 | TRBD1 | CASSLRQGALYGYTF | TGTGCCAGCAGCTTGCGACAGGGGGCTCTCTATGGCTACACCTTC
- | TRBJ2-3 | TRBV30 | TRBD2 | CAWSARRTSGGSDTQYF | TGTGCCTGGAGTGCCCGACGGACTAGCGGGGGCTCAGATACGCAGTATTTT
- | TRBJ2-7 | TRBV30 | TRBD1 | CAWSVGTGGNYEQYF | TGTGCCTGGAGTGTAGGGACAGGGGGGAATTACGAGCAGTACTTC
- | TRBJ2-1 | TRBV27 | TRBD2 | CASSLGLVRNEQFF | TGTGCCAGCAGTTTAGGACTAGTTAGAAATGAGCAGTTCTTC
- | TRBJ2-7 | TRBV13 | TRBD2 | CASSMSGGRVSEQYF | TGTGCCAGCAGTATGAGCGGGGGGCGCGTGAGCGAGCAGTACTTC
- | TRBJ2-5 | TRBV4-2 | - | CASSQDPGSQETQYF | TGTGCCAGCAGCCAAGATCCGGGATCCCAAGAGACCCAGTACTTC
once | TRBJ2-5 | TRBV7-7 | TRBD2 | CASSRLGGAETQYF | TGTGCCAGCAGCCGACTCGGGGGGGCAGAGACCCAGTACTTC